Presented here are 22 T cell receptor beta chains from one specimen sequenced in a study of cytotoxic CD8 clonotypes in ibrutinib-treated CLL. The table came from immunoSEQ multiplex PCR; TCRdb's copy has only in-frame clones and leaves some out. The sample contains 24,000 or so clones, about 69% of which appear only once. The sample was PBMCs, taken after 12 months of ibrutinib treatment. The receptor set was obtained from a human donor with chronic lymphocytic leukemia.

The rearrangement links TRBV27 to TRBJ1-2; D may be TRBD1 (5 bases). The germline V gene encodes CDR1 MNHEY and CDR2 SMNVEV (reference sequence). The CDR3 extends over 13 amino acids. The V end lost 6 bases, the J end lost 7 bases, and 15 bases lay between the germline ends. The CDR3: CASSRPGVGGYTF. The CDR3 DNA sequence: TGTGCCAGCAGCAGACCGGGGGTGGGTGGCTACACCTTC.

V and J are TRBV7-9 and TRBJ2-2, with D possibly matching TRBD1 (7 bases). The CDR3 length is 16 residues. Germline CDR1 and CDR2: SEHNR and FQNEAQ (reference sequence). Trimming removed 4 bases at V and 6 bases at J, with 18 bases between. The CDR3 sequence is CASSSWTGRRAGELFF. CDR3 nucleotides: TGTGCCAGCAGCTCCTGGACAGGAAGGAGGGCCGGGGAGCTGTTTTTT.

The genes are TRBV30 and TRBJ1-1; the match to TRBD1 covers 7 bases. Trimming cost V 3 bases and J 7 bases; bases outside gene matches: 5. The CDR3 sequence is 12 residues long. The germline V gene encodes CDR1 GTSNPN and CDR2 SVGIG (reference sequence). CDR3 coding DNA: TGTGCCTGGAGGCCCCGGGACAGTGAAGCTTTCTTT. Protein sequence: CAWRPRDSEAFF.

The V call is TRBV21-1, the J call TRBJ2-1; the table's D gene call, TRBD1, was not cross checked with the DNA. TRBV21-1 is flagged as a pseudogene. The CDR3 is 18 amino acids. In nucleotides, the CDR3 is TGTGCCAGCAGCAAAGCGGTTAAGGAGGACAGGGGAGATGGTGAGCAGTTCTTC. Encoded protein: CASSKAVKEDRGDGEQFF.

J is TRBJ2-7 and V is TRBV12-2; the table assigns TRBD1, which was not confirmed against the DNA. TRBV12-2 is marked as a pseudogene. The CDR3 covers 13 residues. In nucleotides, the CDR3 is TGTGCAAGTCGCTTAGTGGCAGGGGGGGAGCAGTACTTC. Its translation is CASRLVAGGEQYF.

This clone was detected a few times. The chain uses TRBV19 and TRBJ1-1; TRBD1 agrees at 7 bases. The CDR3 spans 15 residues. Germline V gives CDR1 LNHDA, CDR2 SQIVND (reference sequence). The ends lost 6 bases at V and 4 bases at J; junction bases unmatched: 11. The CDR3 spells CASRTREGASTEAFF. The CDR3 DNA is TGTGCCAGTAGGACCCGAGAGGGGGCTAGCACTGAAGCTTTCTTT.

The gene calls are TRBV7-8 and TRBJ2-7, with D possibly being TRBD1 (5 bases). Germline CDR1 SGHVS, CDR2 FQNEAQ. Trimming removed 2 bases at V and 5 bases at J, with 10 bases between. This CDR3 contains 13 residues. CDR3 loop: CASSLSRDNEQYF. The CDR3 DNA follows: TGTGCCAGCAGCTTATCCAGGGATAACGAGCAGTACTTC. Combining the CDR3 with reference TRBV7-8 and TRBJ2-7 gives the whole variable domain GAGVSQSPRYKVAKRGQDVALRCDPISGHVSLFWYQQALGQGPEFLTYFQNEAQLDKSGLPSDRFFAERPEGSVSTLKIQRTQQEDSAVYLCASSLSRDNEQYFGPGTRLTVT.

The CDR3 nucleotides are TGTGCCAGCAGCTCAGGTAGCGGGATCAACTTTGAGACCCAGTACTTC. Translated, it gives CASSSGSGINFETQYF. This chain uses TRBV11-3 with TRBJ2-5, with TRBD2 matching over 8 bases. V gave up 4 bases and J gave up 5 bases; unmatched junction bases: 12. The germline CDR1 and CDR2 sequences are SGHNT and YENEEA. This CDR3 contains 16 residues.

Written as DNA, the CDR3 is TGTGCCAGCAGCTGGGACATTGGGAATCAGCCCCAGCATTTT. This codes for CASSWDIGNQPQHF. The chain carries TRBV7-2 and TRBJ1-5, with D possibly matching TRBD1 (6 bases). Trimming cost V 4 bases and J 4 bases, with 11 bases left between them. CDR1 is SGHTA, CDR2 FQGNSA, per germline. The length of the CDR3 is 14 residues.

This chain connects TRBV5-1 to TRBJ1-4; weak D call: TRBD1 (6 bases). The CDR3 totals 15 residues. Germline CDR1 and CDR2: SGHRS and YFSETQ. Trimming took off 4 bases at V and 4 bases at J, with 14 bases between the two ends. The CDR3 DNA sequence: TGCGCCAGCAGCACTACAGGGCCCGATAATGAAAAACTGTTTTTT. Translation: CASSTTGPDNEKLFF.

The table lists this clone with a few counts. CDR3 in DNA: TGCGCCAGCAGTCGGGACAGGAACTATGGCTACACCTTC. Protein: CASSRDRNYGYTF. This sequence joins TRBV5-1 and TRBJ1-2; 8 positions match TRBD1. Losses at the gene ends were 5 bases for V and 2 bases for J; bases not matched to a gene: 2. This CDR3 is built from 13 residues. In germline, CDR1 is SGHRS, CDR2 YFSETQ.

J is TRBJ1-1 and V is TRBV28, with TRBD1 identical over 7 bases. Unmatched junction bases numbered 4, after V lost 2 bases and J lost 10 bases. This CDR3 comprises 12 residues. Germline CDR1 reads MDHEN; CDR2 reads SYDVKM. CDR3 nucleotides: TGTGCCAGCAGTTTAGGTCAGGGGGGAGCTTTCTTT. Its translation: CASSLGQGGAFF.

The genes are TRBV30 and TRBJ2-6, with TRBD2 matching over 7 bases. Per the germline V gene, CDR1 is GTSNPN and CDR2 is SVGIG (reference sequence). The trim removed 4 bases at V and 0 bases at J, leaving 3 bases unmatched. The CDR3 spans 15 residues. The CDR3 region is CAWKRDHSGANVLTF. In nucleotides, the CDR3 is TGTGCCTGGAAGCGGGACCACTCTGGGGCCAACGTCCTGACTTTC.

In its sample, this clone was seen once. The J gene is TRBJ1-2, the V gene TRBV27, with D possibly TRBD1 on 5 matching bases. The germline gives CDR1 MNHEY, CDR2 SMNVEV (reference sequence). CDR3 length: 13 amino acids. V lost 8 bases, J lost 7 bases, and 17 bases lay in between. CDR3 residues: CASGSPGLGGYTF. In nucleotides, the CDR3 is TGTGCCAGCGGGTCCCCAGGGTTGGGTGGCTACACCTTC.

The CDR3 DNA is TGCAGCGCCCCGGGCCTGGGAAAGACCCAGTACTTC. This gives the protein CSAPGLGKTQYF. The chain is built from TRBV29-1 and TRBJ2-5; D gene unclear. Germline values: CDR1 SQVTM, CDR2 ANQGSEA. V lost 7 bases, J lost 6 bases, and 15 bases lay in between. There are 12 residues in the CDR3.

This clone was detected ten times or more. The CDR3 sequence: CSVAWDGEQYF. In nucleotides, the CDR3 is TGCAGCGTTGCGTGGGACGGCGAGCAGTACTTC. The V gene is TRBV29-1, the J gene TRBJ2-7, with D perhaps assigned TRBD1 or TRBD2 (5 bases each). CDR1 is SQVTM and CDR2 is ANQGSEA in the germline V gene. CDR3 length equals 11 residues. The V end lost 4 bases, the J end lost 6 bases, and 10 bases lay between the germline ends.

The chain recombines TRBV13 with TRBJ2-5, with 7 bases matching TRBD2. This CDR3 region has 14 residues. The germline V gene encodes CDR1 PRHDT and CDR2 FYEKMQ (reference sequence). V dropped 6 bases and J dropped 5; count of bases not matched to a gene: 9. Here the CDR3 reads CASRPSGSWETQYF. The CDR3 nucleotides read TGTGCCAGCAGACCTAGCGGATCGTGGGAGACCCAGTACTTC. The full variable domain, completed using reference TRBV13 and TRBJ2-5, is AAGVIQSPRHLIKEKRETATLKCYPIPRHDTVYWYQQGPGQDPQFLISFYEKMQSDKGSIPDRFSAQQFSDYHSELNMSSLELGDSALYFCASRPSGSWETQYFGPGTRLLVL.

The gene calls are TRBV9 and TRBJ1-1, with D hard to call. The V gene's germline CDR1 is SGDLS and CDR2 YYNGEE. V shed 3 bases and J shed 0 bases, with 6 bases lying between them. The CDR3 totals 13 residues. The chain's CDR3 is CASSAGLNTEAFF. In DNA form, the CDR3 reads TGTGCCAGCAGCGCCGGACTGAACACTGAAGCTTTCTTT.

In its sample, this clone ranks as medium-sized. The gene calls are TRBV30 and TRBJ2-2, with D perhaps TRBD1 (5 bases). The CDR3 is 15 amino acids. The germline V and J ends were trimmed by 1 base and 3 bases, with 12 bases remaining between them. From germline, CDR1 is GTSNPN and CDR2 SVGIG (reference sequence). The CDR3 region is CAWSAGAHDTGELFF. The CDR3 DNA is TGTGCCTGGAGTGCTGGGGCGCATGACACCGGGGAGCTGTTTTTT.

The V gene is TRBV6-1, the J gene TRBJ1-2, with D hard to call. This CDR3 is 12 amino acids long. Germline values: CDR1 MNHNS, CDR2 SASEGT. With 10 bases removed from V and 8 bases from J, the gap between germline ends came to 17 bases. CDR3 DNA: TGTGCCACTCGGACGCTAGGGAGGGGCTACACCTTC. Protein sequence: CATRTLGRGYTF.

Concerning this clone: The germline gene is not matched at one end of the junction; a read error may be the cause. The chain has TRBV7-7 and TRBJ1-5; D is unresolved. Germline V gene lookup returns CDR1 SSHAT and CDR2 FNYEAQ (reference sequence). CDR3 length equals 13 residues. In nucleotides, the CDR3 is TGTGCTAGCAGCTCAGTTCTGGGTCAGCCCCAGCATTTT. It codes for CASSSVLGQPQHF. Based on the CDR3 plus reference TRBV7-7 and TRBJ1-5, the full variable domain is GAGVSQSPRYKVTKRGQDVTLRCDPISSHATLYWYQQALGQGPEFLTYFNYEAQPDKSGLPSDRFSAERPEGSISTLTIQRTEQRDSAMYRCASSSVLGQPQHFGDGTRLSIL.

This chain joins TRBV18 and TRBJ1-1, with unresolved D. V lost 3 bases and J 6 bases, leaving 14 bases between the germline ends. This CDR3 spans 14 amino acids. The V gene's germline CDR1 is KGHSH and CDR2 LQKENI. The CDR3 region is CASSPSAGEAEAFF. The CDR3 coding sequence is TGTGCCAGCTCACCTTCCGCGGGCGAGGCTGAAGCTTTCTTT.